The 9 T cell receptor beta chains below all came from one sample that was sequenced in a study of tumor and adjacent non-tumor tissue in lung cancer. A modified ARM-PCR protocol with three rounds of nested PCR amplified TCRbeta. TCRdb recomputed calls from the multiplex PCR reads with MiXCR, one row per CDR3 protein. Of about 200,000 distinct CDR3 sequences in the sample, 60% to 85% were seen once. This sample's RNA came from whole unsorted tissue. Sequencing used lung tumor tissue. Every receptor here comes from a man aged 55 to 70 with non-small cell lung cancer.

To note about this clonotype: One end of the junction varies from germline; a read error may be responsible. This chain uses TRBV29-1 with TRBJ1-5; D perhaps matches TRBD1 (5 bases). The CDR3 is 12 residues long. CDR1 and CDR2 (germline): SQVTM, ANQGSEA. The CDR3: CSATGGVQPRHF. CDR3 coding DNA: TGCAGCGCCACAGGTGGGGTTCAGCCCCGGCATTTT. Filled out from reference TRBV29-1 and TRBJ1-5, the complete variable domain reads SAVISQKPSRDICQRGTSLTIQCQVDSQVTMMFWYRQQPGQSLTLIATANQGSEATYESGFVIDKFPISRPNLTFSTLTVSNMSPEDSSIYLCSATGGVQPRHFGDGTRLSIL.

Points on this clonotype: Given the absence of the conserved phenylalanine or tryptophan at the CDR3 end, a read error is likely. The chain combines TRBV20-1 with TRBJ1-6; maybe TRBD1 (5 bases). With 5 bases removed from V and 13 bases from J, the gap between germline ends came to 18 bases. CDR1 and CDR2 (germline): DFQATT, SNEGSKA (reference sequence). The CDR3 runs to 13 residues. The CDR3, as DNA: TGCAGTGCTCTACAGGAGCACGGGCACCCCCTCCACGTT. It yields the protein CSALQEHGHPLHV.

J is TRBJ2-6 and V is TRBV11-3; possible D gene TRBD1, 6 bases. Germline CDR1 reads SGHNT; CDR2 reads YENEEA. The V end lost 1 base, the J end lost 1 base, and 11 bases lay between the germline ends. CDR3 size: 17 residues. CDR3 residues: CASSLVRQASGANVLTF. Here the CDR3 DNA reads TGTGCCAGCAGCTTAGTTAGACAGGCTTCTGGGGCCAACGTCCTGACTTTC.

The V and J genes are TRBV4-2 and TRBJ1-2; no clear D gene. Germline CDR1 is LGHNA and CDR2 is YNFKEQ. The CDR3 has 12 residues. Trimming removed 4 bases from V and 12 bases from J, with 15 bases in between. DNA of the CDR3: TGTGCCAGCAGCCGTGACCCGGCGGGCGACACCTTC. It specifies CASSRDPAGDTF.

Concerning this clonotype itself: The junction shows a germline mismatch at one end, possibly a read error. The rearrangement links TRBV24-1 to TRBJ2-7, with a possible D match to TRBD1 (5 bases). In germline, CDR1 is KGHDR, CDR2 SFDVKD. This CDR3 comprises 14 residues. The CDR3 loop reads CATCDSQGKHEQYF. The CDR3 coding sequence is TGTGCCACCTGTGATTCTCAGGGTAAACACGAGCAGTACTTC.

The chain carries TRBV5-1 and TRBJ2-2; 8 bases are shared with TRBD2. The germline CDR1 and CDR2 sequences are SGHRS and YFSETQ. The CDR3 is 16 residues long. J gave up 9 bases and V 6 bases, and 16 bases lay outside the gene matches. CDR3 residues: CASTRSGGRLARELFF. Here the CDR3 DNA reads TGCGCCAGCACCCGGAGTGGCGGGAGGTTAGCCAGGGAGCTGTTTTTT.

Concerning this clonotype: It may be a read error: a sequence one base away is much more abundant. V gene TRBV20-1 combines with J gene TRBJ1-1, with 7 nucleotides matching TRBD1. Germline V gene sequence: CDR1 DFQATT, CDR2 SNEGSKA (reference sequence). This CDR3 has 13 amino acids. The CDR3 coding sequence is TGCAATGCTACACAGACAGGGAGAACTGAAGCTTTCTTT. It codes for CNATQTGRTEAFF.

About this clonotype itself: A junction boundary mismatches the germline segment, possibly from a read error. V gene TRBV11-2 combines with J gene TRBJ2-7; no clear D gene. This CDR3 is 17 amino acids long. CDR1 and CDR2 (germline): SGHAT, FQNNGV. CDR3 in amino acids: CASILLLVARSFYEQHF. DNA for the CDR3: TGTGCCAGCATCTTGCTTCTCGTCGCCAGAAGTTTCTACGAGCAGCACTTC.

Details on this clonotype: A single base separates this from a much larger clone, so it may be a read error. This chain links TRBV6-2 or TRBV6-3 with TRBJ2-3; the D gene is possibly TRBD2 (5 bases). CDR3 length equals 14 residues. CDR1 MNHEY and CDR2 SVGEGT come from the germline V gene. This chain's CDR3 is CAISYSLEADTQYF. CDR3 DNA: TGTGCCATCAGTTACTCCTTGGAGGCAGATACGCAGTATTTT.